These 19 T cell receptor beta chains originate from one sample sequenced in a study of T cells in Graves' hyperthyroidism and ophthalmopathy. TCR beta CDR3 regions were amplified from RNA. An initial round of RT-PCR targeting the TCR CDR3 relied on the HTBI primer set. TCRdb analysed the multiplex PCR reads with MiXCR anew, one entry per CDR3 protein. This sample has a few hundred thousand distinct CDR3 sequences, with around 16% found just once. The sample was blood. The receptors were gathered from a woman younger than 35 with Graves' hyperthyroidism.

This clonotype was recorded at least ten times. The V and J genes are TRBV3-1 and TRBJ2-7; D gene uncertain. The CDR3 runs to 15 residues. Germline CDR1 LGHDT, CDR2 YNNKEL (reference sequence). The V and J ends lost 1 base and 2 bases respectively, with 12 bases between them. This chain's CDR3 is CASSQGISAAYEQYF. The DNA for the CDR3 is TGTGCCAGCAGCCAAGGTATCTCGGCCGCCTACGAGCAGTACTTC.

The gene calls are TRBV27 and TRBJ1-1; D may be TRBD1 (5 bases). From germline, CDR1 is MNHEY and CDR2 SMNVEV (reference sequence). The ends were cut back, 1 base at V and 3 bases at J, with 12 bases in the middle. This CDR3 has 15 amino acids. The CDR3 spells CASSLFGGAHTEAFF. In DNA form, the CDR3 reads TGTGCCAGCAGTTTATTCGGTGGGGCCCACACTGAAGCTTTCTTT.

With respect to this clonotype: A read error may explain this, as a much larger clone is one base away. The CDR3 nucleotides are TGTGCCACCACCAAAACGGTCATCCACTCCCTCTACGATCAGTACTTC. This sequence encodes CATTKTVIHSLYDQYF. The chain couples TRBV24-1 to TRBJ2-7, with no clear D. The CDR3 length is 16 residues. Germline V gene sequence: CDR1 KGHDR, CDR2 SFDVKD.

Concerning this clonotype itself: This sequence may be a read error, since a much larger clone differs from it by one base. The gene calls are TRBV28 and TRBJ1-2; D might be TRBD1 (6 bases). CDR1 is MDHEN and CDR2 is SYDVKM in the germline V gene. The CDR3 has 13 residues. CDR3 DNA: TGTGTCAGCAGTTTGCCCAGGGGAACTGGCTACACCTTC. Translating gives CVSSLPRGTGYTF.

This CDR3 reads CASTVLGTGDGYTF. Here the CDR3 DNA reads TGTGCCAGCACCGTGCTAGGGACAGGGGATGGCTACACCTTC. The chain combines TRBV5-4 with TRBJ1-2, with 10 bases lining up with TRBD1. The J segment lost 6 bases and the V segment lost 6 bases, leaving 8 bases of the junction unmatched. Germline V gives CDR1 SGHNT, CDR2 YYREEE (reference sequence). The CDR3 sequence is 14 residues long.

V is TRBV20-1 and J is TRBJ2-7, with TRBD1 matching 7 bases. Looked up from germline, CDR1 is DFQATT and CDR2 is SNEGSKA (reference sequence). The CDR3 is 13 residues long. The J segment lost 0 bases and the V segment lost 3 bases, leaving 2 bases of the junction unmatched. The DNA for the CDR3 is TGCAGTGCTAGCGGGGACAGCTCCTACGAGCAGTACTTC. Its protein is CSASGDSSYEQYF.

This clonotype was seen at least ten times. This sequence joins TRBV20-1 and TRBJ1-5, with 7 bases identical to TRBD1. V shed 5 bases, J shed 7 bases, and the junction held 14 bases outside the gene matches. Germline V gene sequence: CDR1 DFQATT, CDR2 SNEGSKA (reference sequence). CDR3 length: 15 residues. In DNA form, the CDR3 reads TGCAGTGCTCCTGACAGGGAGAGCGCGAACCAGCCCCAGCATTTT. Amino acid sequence: CSAPDRESANQPQHF.

This clonotype was seen a handful of times. The chain couples TRBV4-1 to TRBJ2-1, with 10 bases aligning to TRBD2. V lost 4 bases and J lost 0; bases outside the gene matches: 3. The CDR3 is 16 amino acids. From germline, CDR1 is MGHRA and CDR2 YSYEKL. The CDR3 sequence is CASSRRTSGSYNEQFF. The CDR3 DNA follows: TGCGCCAGCAGCCGCCGGACTAGCGGCTCCTACAATGAGCAGTTCTTC.

Many counts were recorded for this clonotype. J is TRBJ2-6 and V is TRBV5-8; the D gene is possibly TRBD2 (5 bases). The CDR3 extends over 16 amino acids. CDR1 is SGHTS, CDR2 YDEGEE, per germline. V gave up 0 bases and J gave up 2 bases, with 9 bases separating them. The CDR3 region is CASSLGGIPGANVLTF. As DNA, the CDR3 is TGTGCCAGCAGCTTGGGAGGGATCCCTGGGGCCAACGTCCTGACTTTC.

At least ten counts were recorded for this clonotype. Germline is not matched at one junction end, which may reflect a read error. The J gene is TRBJ2-3, the V gene TRBV18, with 9 positions matching TRBD1. Germline-derived CDR1 and CDR2 are KGHSH and LQKENI. This CDR3 is built from 14 residues. CDR3 protein: CAGSPGQGRYTQYF. As DNA, the CDR3 is TGTGCCGGCTCACCGGGACAGGGACGGTATACGCAGTATTTT. Based on the CDR3 plus reference TRBV18 and TRBJ2-3, the full variable domain is NAGVMQNPRHLVRRRGQEARLRCSPMKGHSHVYWYRQLPEEGLKFMVYLQKENIIDESGMPKERFSAEFPKEGPSILRIQQVVRGDSAAYFCAGSPGQGRYTQYFGPGTRLTVL.

The V gene is TRBV29-1, the J gene TRBJ1-4; TRBD1 matches at 7 bases. This CDR3 comprises 15 residues. Trimming took 1 base from V and 3 from J; bases not matched to a gene: 5. Germline assignment: CDR1 SQVTM and CDR2 ANQGSEA. CDR3 in DNA: TGCAGCGTTGAAGCCCTCGGGACAGCTAATGAAAAACTGTTTTTT. Its translation is CSVEALGTANEKLFF.

This clonotype was found many times. This chain uses TRBV15 with TRBJ2-4; possible D gene TRBD2, 5 bases. There are 17 residues in the CDR3. V was trimmed by 0 bases and J by 0 bases, leaving 12 bases between them. CDR1 is LNHNV, CDR2 YYDKDF, per germline (reference sequence). The CDR3 bases are TGTGCCACCAGCAGAGATGGGGAGACGAAAGCCAAAAACATTCAGTACTTC. It translates to CATSRDGETKAKNIQYF.

This clonotype was recorded a few times. The rearrangement joins TRBV13 to TRBJ1-5; no firm D call. The CDR3 runs 14 residues. Trimming pared 0 bases from V and 5 bases from J, leaving 8 bases between. Germline CDR1 PRHDT, CDR2 FYEKMQ (reference sequence). CDR3 bases: TGTGCCAGCAGCTTAGGCCCCTTAGATCAGCCCCAGCATTTT. Its protein is CASSLGPLDQPQHF.

This clonotype was detected many times. The rearrangement uses TRBV3-1 and TRBJ1-2, with TRBD1 matching over 8 bases. This CDR3 is built from 14 residues. CDR1 is LGHDT, CDR2 YNNKEL, per germline (reference sequence). V lost 6 bases, J lost 0 bases, and 3 bases stayed unmatched. The CDR3 DNA is TGTGCCAGCAGGGGGACAGGAGCTAACTATGGCTACACCTTC. Protein product: CASRGTGANYGYTF.

V is TRBV28 and J is TRBJ2-7; a weak D match, TRBD1 (5 bases). The V end lost 4 bases, the J end lost 0 bases, and 13 bases lay between the germline ends. CDR1 is MDHEN, CDR2 SYDVKM, per germline. The CDR3 is 15 residues long. CDR3 nucleotide sequence: TGTGCCAGCAGTTCCTCGACAGTCCTCTCCTACGAGCAGTACTTC. This gives the protein CASSSSTVLSYEQYF.

This clonotype was counted many times. This chain uses TRBV7-9 with TRBJ1-6, with 7 bases identical to TRBD1. There are 15 residues in the CDR3. Germline V gene data show CDR1 as SEHNR and CDR2 as FQNEAQ (reference sequence). V lost 6 bases and J lost 5; bases outside the gene matches: 7. CDR3 in DNA: TGTGCCAGCAGACCGCCGGGACAGAATAATTCACCCCTCCACTTT. Its translation: CASRPPGQNNSPLHF.

In its sample, this clonotype was seen many times. V usage is TRBV19 and J usage is TRBJ2-7; the D is unclear. The length of the CDR3 is 13 residues. Trimming removed 4 bases at V and 2 bases at J, with 9 bases between. CDR1 is LNHDA and CDR2 is SQIVND in the germline V gene (reference sequence). The CDR3 DNA reads TGTGCCAGTAGTACCGACGCCGCCTACGAGCAGTACTTC. It codes for CASSTDAAYEQYF.

This clonotype has ten or more counts. This rearrangement joins TRBV19 to TRBJ1-2; TRBD1 matches 8 bases. Losses at the gene ends were 6 bases for V and 0 bases for J; bases not matched to a gene: 6. The CDR3 runs to 15 residues. The germline V gene has CDR1 LNHDA and CDR2 SQIVND (reference sequence). CDR3 nucleotide sequence: TGTGCCAGTAGCCAGACAGGGGCGTCTAACTATGGCTACACCTTC. This translates into CASSQTGASNYGYTF.

CDR3 in amino acids: CASSQGMGQGSLNYGYTF. CDR3 nucleotides: TGTGCCAGCAGCCAAGGGATGGGACAGGGGAGTCTTAACTATGGCTACACCTTC. The chain employs TRBV4-2 and TRBJ1-2; 10 bases are a match to TRBD1. The CDR3 loop spans 18 amino acids. The germline V gene has CDR1 LGHNA and CDR2 YNFKEQ. The ends lost 1 base at V and 1 base at J; junction bases unmatched: 9.